What follows are 26 T cell receptor beta chains derived from one specimen sequenced in a study of cytomegalovirus exposure and HLA in healthy donors. Sequenced by immunoSEQ multiplex PCR; TCRdb stores in-frame clones only, minus some. The table shows approximately 49,000 clones, with roughly 93% occurring only once. The sample was PBMCs. These receptors all stem from a man in his late teens or twenties in good health and CMV-seronegative.

This chain joins TRBV7-9 and TRBJ2-3; the D is unclear. With 0 bases removed from V and 5 bases from J, the gap between germline ends came to 9 bases. The CDR3 runs 14 residues. The germline gives CDR1 SEHNR, CDR2 FQNEAQ (reference sequence). CDR3 protein: CASSLAPARDTQYF. The CDR3, as DNA: TGTGCCAGCAGCTTAGCGCCCGCTAGAGATACGCAGTATTTT.

The chain has TRBV13 and TRBJ2-5; TRBD1 is a possible D gene (6 bases). From germline, CDR1 is PRHDT and CDR2 FYEKMQ (reference sequence). V was trimmed by 4 bases and J by 5 bases, leaving 11 bases between them. There are 13 residues in the CDR3. The CDR3 nucleotides are TGTGCCAGCAGCTCACAGGGTGGGGAGACCCAGTACTTC. Residues: CASSSQGGETQYF.

The rearrangement links TRBV5-6 to TRBJ2-7; 8 positions agree with TRBD1. The CDR3 extends over 16 amino acids. J lost 7 bases, V lost 0 bases, and 12 bases had no gene match. Looked up from germline, CDR1 is SGHDT and CDR2 is YYEEEE. CDR3: CASSLGTGGRREEQYF. CDR3 nucleotide sequence: TGTGCCAGCAGCTTGGGCACAGGGGGACGTCGGGAAGAGCAGTACTTC. Looking up the rest from reference TRBV5-6 and TRBJ2-7 gives the full variable domain: DAGVTQSPTHLIKTRGQQVTLRCSPKSGHDTVSWYQQALGQGPQFIFQYYEEEERQRGNFPDRFSGHQFPNYSSELNVNALLLGDSALYLCASSLGTGGRREEQYFGPGTRLTVT.

This clone showed up just once. V is TRBV5-1 and J is TRBJ2-2; 8 nucleotides align to TRBD2. V trimming: 7 bases; J trimming: 6 bases; junction bases outside the gene matches: 5. The CDR3 spans 13 residues. Germline lookup yields CDR1 SGHRS and CDR2 YFSETQ. The chain's CDR3 is CASEREFSGELFF. Here the CDR3 DNA reads TGCGCCAGCGAGCGGGAGTTTTCCGGGGAGCTGTTTTTT.

This chain connects TRBV10-1 to TRBJ2-5, with D possibly TRBD1 on 5 matching bases. The CDR3 is 15 residues long. In germline, CDR1 is WNHNN, CDR2 SYGVQD (reference sequence). With 0 bases removed from V and 4 bases from J, the gap between germline ends came to 12 bases. The CDR3 loop reads CASSESMGRGETQYF. The CDR3 DNA follows: TGCGCCAGCAGTGAGTCGATGGGAAGGGGAGAGACCCAGTACTTC.

J is TRBJ2-1 and V is TRBV28; TRBD2 matches 8 bases. V was pared by 7 bases and J by 0 bases, with 5 bases of the junction left unmatched. Per the germline V gene, CDR1 is MDHEN and CDR2 is SYDVKM. The CDR3 is 15 residues long. The CDR3 reads CASIQSGSSYNEQFF. The CDR3, as DNA: TGTGCCAGCATTCAGAGCGGGAGCTCCTACAATGAGCAGTTCTTC. Together with reference TRBV28 and TRBJ2-1, the CDR3 gives the full variable domain: DVKVTQSSRYLVKRTGEKVFLECVQDMDHENMFWYRQDPGLGLRLIYFSYDVKMKEKGDIPEGYSVSREKKERFSLILESASTNQTSMYLCASIQSGSSYNEQFFGPGTRLTVL.

The rearrangement links TRBV6-5 to TRBJ1-1, with 9 nucleotides matching TRBD1. Germline-derived CDR1 and CDR2 are MNHEY and SVGAGI. The J segment lost 6 bases and the V segment lost 0 bases, leaving 5 bases of the junction unmatched. There are 15 residues in the CDR3. This CDR3 is CASSYSGTGLPEAFF. The DNA of the CDR3 is TGTGCCAGCAGTTACTCCGGGACAGGGTTGCCTGAAGCTTTCTTT.

The rearrangement joins TRBV5-1 to TRBJ2-2; TRBD1 matches at 9 bases. From germline, CDR1 is SGHRS and CDR2 YFSETQ. The CDR3 sequence is 16 residues long. Unmatched junction bases numbered 6, after V lost 1 base and J lost 5 bases. CDR3 nucleotide sequence: TGCGCCAGCAGCTTGTCGGACAGGGGTGAGACCGGGGAGCTGTTTTTT. As protein: CASSLSDRGETGELFF.

J is TRBJ2-7 and V is TRBV14; 9 bases line up with TRBD2. The V and J ends lost 0 bases and 4 bases, in that order; junction bases with no gene match: 7. Germline values: CDR1 SGHDN, CDR2 FVKESK. This CDR3 has 16 amino acids. Written as DNA, the CDR3 is TGTGCCAGCAGCCAAGACCGGACTAGCGCAGATTACGAGCAGTACTTC. Translating it yields CASSQDRTSADYEQYF.

J is TRBJ2-7 and V is TRBV7-6, with a tentative D call TRBD2 (5 bases). With 4 bases removed from V and 4 bases from J, the gap between germline ends came to 17 bases. The germline V gene encodes CDR1 SGHVS and CDR2 FNYEAQ. The CDR3 runs to 15 residues. This chain's CDR3 is CASSSDAGLQYEQYF. The DNA for the CDR3 is TGTGCCAGCAGCTCAGACGCGGGCCTCCAGTACGAGCAGTACTTC.

This CDR3 reads CASRDRGGRETDTQYF. The CDR3 nucleotides read TGTGCCAGCAGAGACCGGGGCGGGCGGGAGACAGATACGCAGTATTTT. This chain connects TRBV27 to TRBJ2-3; 7 bases line up with TRBD2. Germline values: CDR1 MNHEY, CDR2 SMNVEV (reference sequence). This CDR3 contains 16 residues. With 6 bases clipped from V and 3 bases from J, the junction kept 12 bases outside the gene matches.

The chain is built from TRBV4-1 and TRBJ2-7; 9 bases match TRBD2. Trimming removed 4 bases from V and 2 bases from J; junction bases left unmatched: 3. The V gene's germline CDR1 is MGHRA and CDR2 YSYEKL. The CDR3 extends over 14 amino acids. The CDR3 nucleotides are TGCGCCAGCAGCCGGTCTAGCGGGGCCTACGAGCAGTACTTC. Amino acids: CASSRSSGAYEQYF.

The chain recombines TRBV15 with TRBJ2-2; D is uncertain. Trimming cost V 0 bases and J 6 bases, with 11 bases left between them. Germline loops: CDR1 LNHNV, CDR2 YYDKDF (reference sequence). This CDR3 has 15 residues. The CDR3 DNA follows: TGTGCCACCAGCAGAGAGGTCGGGTCAGCCGGGGAGCTGTTTTTT. The encoded protein is CATSREVGSAGELFF.

This clone was seen just once. The chain has TRBV19 and TRBJ2-2; TRBD2 is a possible D gene (6 bases). Trimming shortened V by 4 bases and J by 2 bases, and 11 bases separated the two germline ends. The CDR3 contains 15 residues. Germline loops: CDR1 LNHDA, CDR2 SQIVND (reference sequence). This CDR3 is CASSTRLVNTGELFF. DNA for the CDR3: TGTGCCAGTAGTACTCGACTAGTAAACACCGGGGAGCTGTTTTTT.

The V call is TRBV11-2, the J call TRBJ1-1, with D maybe TRBD1 (5 bases). The ends were cut back, 1 base at V and 0 bases at J, with 12 bases in the middle. The CDR3 is 16 residues long. The germline V gene encodes CDR1 SGHAT and CDR2 FQNNGV. The CDR3 nucleotides are TGTGCCAGCAGCTTAGGTTTGGGACTTTTGAACACTGAAGCTTTCTTT. Translating gives CASSLGLGLLNTEAFF.

The chain is built from TRBV5-4 and TRBJ1-4, with a possible D match to TRBD1 (6 bases). Trimming took 3 bases from V and 4 from J, leaving 13 bases between them. Per the germline V gene, CDR1 is SGHNT and CDR2 is YYREEE (reference sequence). CDR3 length: 15 residues. For the CDR3, the DNA is TGTGCCAGCAGCTCCGGGACAAGGCTTAATGAAAAACTGTTTTTT. Its protein product is CASSSGTRLNEKLFF.

The rearrangement joins TRBV5-4 to TRBJ2-7; 13 bases are a match to TRBD2. V was clipped by 4 bases and J by 1 base; unmatched bases: 11. There are 18 residues in the CDR3. Germline V lookup: CDR1 SGHNT, CDR2 YYREEE (reference sequence). The CDR3 coding sequence is TGTGCCAGCAGCCCAACCGGACTAGCGGGAGCCTGGTCCTACGAGCAGTACTTC. Protein product: CASSPTGLAGAWSYEQYF.

The chain couples TRBV5-6 to TRBJ2-3, with 15 bases lining up with TRBD2. V shed 3 bases, J shed 5 bases, and the junction held 4 bases outside the gene matches. The CDR3 totals 16 residues. Germline V gene data show CDR1 as SGHDT and CDR2 as YYEEEE. CDR3 nucleotides: TGTGCCAGCAGCTGGACTAGCGGGAGGGACGGAGATACGCAGTATTTT. It specifies CASSWTSGRDGDTQYF.

The chain couples TRBV27 to TRBJ2-7; D gene ambiguous. The V gene lost 0 bases and the J gene lost 0 bases, with 6 bases spanning the gap. The CDR3 is 14 amino acids. Germline CDR1 and CDR2: MNHEY and SMNVEV (reference sequence). The CDR3 reads CASSLSFSSYEQYF. CDR3 in DNA: TGTGCCAGCAGTTTATCTTTTAGCTCCTACGAGCAGTACTTC.

This chain links TRBV7-6 with TRBJ2-7, with D perhaps matching TRBD2 (5 bases). The CDR3 is made up of 17 amino acids. Germline V gene sequence: CDR1 SGHVS, CDR2 FNYEAQ. V was pared by 5 bases and J by 0 bases, with 20 bases between. CDR3 protein: CASSRTQSGASSYEQYF. CDR3 DNA: TGTGCCAGCAGCAGAACCCAAAGCGGCGCCAGCTCCTACGAGCAGTACTTC.

The V gene is TRBV6-5, the J gene TRBJ2-3, with 13 bases fitting TRBD2. The CDR3 runs to 16 residues. Unmatched junction bases numbered 3, after V lost 2 bases and J lost 4 bases. From germline, CDR1 is MNHEY and CDR2 SVGAGI. The CDR3 region is CASSYLTSGRSDTQYF. The CDR3 DNA reads as TGTGCCAGCAGTTACCTGACTAGCGGGAGGTCAGATACGCAGTATTTT.

The rearrangement uses TRBV30 and TRBJ2-7, with TRBD2 matching over 7 bases. J gave up 7 bases and V 0 bases, and 9 bases lay outside the gene matches. The length of the CDR3 is 14 residues. Germline-derived CDR1 and CDR2 are GTSNPN and SVGIG (reference sequence). The CDR3 region has the DNA TGTGCCTGGAGTGTACGGCGGGAGATATGGGAGCAGTACTTC. The encoded protein is CAWSVRREIWEQYF.

The V call is TRBV28, the J call TRBJ2-1; 11 bases map to TRBD2. The V gene's germline CDR1 is MDHEN and CDR2 SYDVKM. The CDR3 length is 15 residues. V shed 6 bases and J 4 bases; nucleotides not matched to a gene: 5. The CDR3 loop is CASRLSGRAYNEQFF. DNA of the CDR3: TGTGCCAGCAGGCTTAGCGGGAGGGCGTACAATGAGCAGTTCTTC.

V usage is TRBV7-6 and J usage is TRBJ2-1, with 7 bases that match TRBD2. The trim removed 1 base at V and 3 bases at J, leaving 9 bases unmatched. Germline CDR1 and CDR2: SGHVS and FNYEAQ. The CDR3 has 17 amino acids. CDR3 coding DNA: TGTGCCAGCAGCTTAGGTATTGTGGTAGCGGGCTACAATGAGCAGTTCTTC. This translates into CASSLGIVVAGYNEQFF.

The chain recombines TRBV7-3 with TRBJ2-5; D is unclear. Germline CDR1 is SGHTA and CDR2 is FQGTGA. V shed 5 bases and J shed 4 bases, with 11 bases lying between them. This CDR3 is built from 13 residues. This chain's CDR3 is CASSPSGGETQYF. DNA for the CDR3: TGTGCCAGCAGCCCGAGTGGCGGAGAGACCCAGTACTTC.

This chain links TRBV5-6 with TRBJ1-1; a weak D match, TRBD1 (6 bases). The CDR3 loop spans 14 amino acids. The V gene lost 4 bases and the J gene lost 10 bases, with 20 bases spanning the gap. Germline CDR1 and CDR2: SGHDT and YYEEEE. CDR3 in DNA: TGTGCCAGCAGCGATAGGACAGCCTGGGGGGGAGCTTTCTTT. Translation: CASSDRTAWGGAFF.